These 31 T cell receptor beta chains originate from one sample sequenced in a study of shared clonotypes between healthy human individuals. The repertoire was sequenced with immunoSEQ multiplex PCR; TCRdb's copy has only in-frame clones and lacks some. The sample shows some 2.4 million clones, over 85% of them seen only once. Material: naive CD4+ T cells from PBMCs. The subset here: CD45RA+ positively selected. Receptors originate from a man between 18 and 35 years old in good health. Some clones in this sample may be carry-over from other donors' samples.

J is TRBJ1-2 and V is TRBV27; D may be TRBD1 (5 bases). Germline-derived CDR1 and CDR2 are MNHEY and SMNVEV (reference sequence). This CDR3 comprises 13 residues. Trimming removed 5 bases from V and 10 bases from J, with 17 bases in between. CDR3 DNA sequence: TGTGCCAGCAGTCCCACGAAGGGGCAGTTCTACACCTTC. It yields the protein CASSPTKGQFYTF.

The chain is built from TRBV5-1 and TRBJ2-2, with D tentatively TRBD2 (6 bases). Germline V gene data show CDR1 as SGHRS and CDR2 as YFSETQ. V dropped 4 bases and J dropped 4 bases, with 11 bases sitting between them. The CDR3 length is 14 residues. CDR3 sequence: CASSTGEATGELFF. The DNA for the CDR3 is TGCGCCAGCAGCACGGGAGAGGCCACCGGGGAGCTGTTTTTT.

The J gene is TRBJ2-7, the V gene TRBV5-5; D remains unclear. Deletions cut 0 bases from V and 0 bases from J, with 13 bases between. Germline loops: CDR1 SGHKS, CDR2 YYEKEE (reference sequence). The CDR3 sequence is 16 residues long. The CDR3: CASSLARQANSYEQYF. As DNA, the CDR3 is TGTGCCAGCAGCTTGGCCCGCCAGGCGAACTCCTACGAGCAGTACTTC.

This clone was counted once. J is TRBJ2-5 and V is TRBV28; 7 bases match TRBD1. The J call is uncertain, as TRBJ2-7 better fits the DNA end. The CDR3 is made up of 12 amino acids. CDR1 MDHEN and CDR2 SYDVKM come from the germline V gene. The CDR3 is CASRLQGYEQYF. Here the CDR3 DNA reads TGTGCCAGCAGACTACAGGGGTACGAGCAGTACTTC.

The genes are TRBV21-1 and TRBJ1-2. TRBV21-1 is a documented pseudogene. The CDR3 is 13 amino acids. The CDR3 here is CASSTGRPWGYTF. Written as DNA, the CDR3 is TGTGCCAGCAGCACCGGACGGCCGTGGGGCTACACCTTC.

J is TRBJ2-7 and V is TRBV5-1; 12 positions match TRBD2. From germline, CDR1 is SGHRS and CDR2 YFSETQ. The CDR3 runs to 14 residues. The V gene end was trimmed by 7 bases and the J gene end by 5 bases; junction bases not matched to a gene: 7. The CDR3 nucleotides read TGCGCCAGCTCCGTGACTAGCGGGAGCAACGAGCAGTACTTC. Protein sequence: CASSVTSGSNEQYF.

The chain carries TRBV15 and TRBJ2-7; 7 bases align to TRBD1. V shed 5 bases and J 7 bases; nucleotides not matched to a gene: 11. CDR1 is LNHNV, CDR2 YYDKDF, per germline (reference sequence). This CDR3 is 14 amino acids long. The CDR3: CATSPRTGTAEQYF. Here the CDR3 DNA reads TGTGCCACCAGCCCCCGGACCGGGACAGCTGAGCAGTACTTC.

The DNA for the CDR3 is TGTGCCAGCAGCTTAACAGGGCCCTATGGCTACACCTTC. Translated, it gives CASSLTGPYGYTF. The chain links TRBV5-6 to TRBJ1-2; TRBD1 is a possible D gene (6 bases). This CDR3 has 13 amino acids. Trimming cost V 2 bases and J 4 bases, with 9 bases left between them. From germline, CDR1 is SGHDT and CDR2 YYEEEE. The whole variable domain, remainder taken from reference TRBV5-6 and TRBJ1-2, is DAGVTQSPTHLIKTRGQQVTLRCSPKSGHDTVSWYQQALGQGPQFIFQYYEEEERQRGNFPDRFSGHQFPNYSSELNVNALLLGDSALYLCASSLTGPYGYTFGSGTRLTVV.

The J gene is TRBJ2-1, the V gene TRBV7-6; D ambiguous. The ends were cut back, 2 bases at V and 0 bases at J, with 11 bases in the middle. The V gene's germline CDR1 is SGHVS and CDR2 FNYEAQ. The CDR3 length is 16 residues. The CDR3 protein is CASSLTGPGSYNEQFF. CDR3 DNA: TGTGCCAGCAGCTTAACCGGACCCGGCTCCTACAATGAGCAGTTCTTC.

CDR3 region: CATTSSGTGTYEQYF. The CDR3 DNA follows: TGTGCCACCACCTCGTCCGGTACGGGAACTTACGAGCAGTACTTC. The V gene is TRBV15, the J gene TRBJ2-7; TRBD2 might be the D (5 bases). CDR1 and CDR2 from the germline V gene are LNHNV and YYDKDF (reference sequence). V was cut by 7 bases and J by 4 bases, with 20 bases left in between. CDR3 length equals 15 residues.

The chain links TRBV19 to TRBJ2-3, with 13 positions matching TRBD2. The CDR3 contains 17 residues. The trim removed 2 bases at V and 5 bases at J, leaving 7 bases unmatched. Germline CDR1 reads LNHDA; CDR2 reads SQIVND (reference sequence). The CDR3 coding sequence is TGTGCCAGTAGTATACGAGGACTAGCGGGAGCAGGAGATACGCAGTATTTT. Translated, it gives CASSIRGLAGAGDTQYF.

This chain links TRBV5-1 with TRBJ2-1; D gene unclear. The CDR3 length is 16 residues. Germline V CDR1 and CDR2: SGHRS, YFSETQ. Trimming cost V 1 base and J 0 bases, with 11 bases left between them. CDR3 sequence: CASSLWVPSSYNEQFF. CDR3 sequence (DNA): TGCGCCAGCAGCTTGTGGGTGCCCAGCTCCTACAATGAGCAGTTCTTC.

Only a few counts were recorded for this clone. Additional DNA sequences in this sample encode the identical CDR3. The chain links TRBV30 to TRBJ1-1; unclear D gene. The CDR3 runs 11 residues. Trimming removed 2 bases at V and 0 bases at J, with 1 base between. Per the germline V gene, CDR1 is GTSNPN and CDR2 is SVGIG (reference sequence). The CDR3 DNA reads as TGTGCCTGGAGTTTGAACACTGAAGCTTTCTTT. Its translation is CAWSLNTEAFF.

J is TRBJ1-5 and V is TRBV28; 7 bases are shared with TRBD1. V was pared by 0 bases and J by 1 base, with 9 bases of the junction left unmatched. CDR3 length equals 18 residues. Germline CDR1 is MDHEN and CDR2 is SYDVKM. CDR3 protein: CASSLWSLTGASNQPQHF. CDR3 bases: TGTGCCAGCAGTTTATGGTCCCTAACAGGGGCAAGCAATCAGCCCCAGCATTTT.

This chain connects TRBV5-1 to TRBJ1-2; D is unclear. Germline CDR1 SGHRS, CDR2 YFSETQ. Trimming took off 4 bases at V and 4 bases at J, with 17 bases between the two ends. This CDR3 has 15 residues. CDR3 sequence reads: CASSPGAGVAYGYTF. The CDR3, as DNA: TGCGCCAGCAGCCCAGGAGCTGGAGTGGCCTATGGCTACACCTTC.

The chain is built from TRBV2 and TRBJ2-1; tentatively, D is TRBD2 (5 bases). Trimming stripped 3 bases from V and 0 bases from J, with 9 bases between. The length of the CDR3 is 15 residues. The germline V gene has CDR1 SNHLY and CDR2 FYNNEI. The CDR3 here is CASSDSGFSYNEQFF. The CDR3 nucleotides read TGTGCCAGCAGTGATTCGGGGTTCTCCTACAATGAGCAGTTCTTC.

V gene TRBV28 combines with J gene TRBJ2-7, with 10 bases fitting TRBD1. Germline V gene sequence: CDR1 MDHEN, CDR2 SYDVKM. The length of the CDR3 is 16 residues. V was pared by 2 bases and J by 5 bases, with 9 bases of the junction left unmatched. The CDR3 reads CASSLSFGTGANEQYF. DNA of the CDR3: TGTGCCAGCAGTTTAAGTTTTGGGACAGGGGCGAACGAGCAGTACTTC.

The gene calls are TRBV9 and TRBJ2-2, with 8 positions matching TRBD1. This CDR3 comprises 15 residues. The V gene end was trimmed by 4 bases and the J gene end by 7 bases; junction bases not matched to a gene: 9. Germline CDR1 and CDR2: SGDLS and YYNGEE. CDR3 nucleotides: TGTGCCAGCAGCCCCCAGGGGGCGCTGAACGGGGAGCTGTTTTTT. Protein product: CASSPQGALNGELFF.

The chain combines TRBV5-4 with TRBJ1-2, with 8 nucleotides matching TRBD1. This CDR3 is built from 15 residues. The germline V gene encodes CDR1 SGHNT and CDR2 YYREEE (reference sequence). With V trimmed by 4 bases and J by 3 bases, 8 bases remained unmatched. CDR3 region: CASSPNRGSYYGYTF. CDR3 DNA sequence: TGTGCCAGCAGCCCGAACAGGGGGTCTTACTATGGCTACACCTTC.

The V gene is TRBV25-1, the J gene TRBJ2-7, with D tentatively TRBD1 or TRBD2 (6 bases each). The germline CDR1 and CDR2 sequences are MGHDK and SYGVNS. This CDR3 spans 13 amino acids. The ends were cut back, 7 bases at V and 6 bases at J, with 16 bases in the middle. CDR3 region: CASTRSGATEQYF. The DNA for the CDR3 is TGTGCCAGCACCCGGTCGGGGGCGACCGAGCAGTACTTC.

The CDR3 here is CASSLMTGIDEQYF. CDR3 nucleotide sequence: TGCGCCAGCAGCTTGATGACAGGGATCGACGAGCAGTACTTC. The genes are TRBV5-1 and TRBJ2-7; TRBD1 matches at 7 bases. There are 14 residues in the CDR3. Germline CDR1 reads SGHRS; CDR2 reads YFSETQ. V lost 1 base, J lost 5 bases, and 6 bases stayed unmatched.

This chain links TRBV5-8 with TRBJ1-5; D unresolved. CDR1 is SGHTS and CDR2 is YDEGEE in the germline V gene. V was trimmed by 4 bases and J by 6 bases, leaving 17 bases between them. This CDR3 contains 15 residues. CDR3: CASSTTFRASQPQHF. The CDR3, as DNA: TGTGCCAGCAGCACGACATTTCGGGCCTCTCAGCCCCAGCATTTT. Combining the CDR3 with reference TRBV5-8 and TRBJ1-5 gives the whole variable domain EAGVTQSPTHLIKTRGQQATLRCSPISGHTSVYWYQQALGLGLQFLLWYDEGEERNRGNFPPRFSGRQFPNYSSELNVNALELEDSALYLCASSTTFRASQPQHFGDGTRLSIL.

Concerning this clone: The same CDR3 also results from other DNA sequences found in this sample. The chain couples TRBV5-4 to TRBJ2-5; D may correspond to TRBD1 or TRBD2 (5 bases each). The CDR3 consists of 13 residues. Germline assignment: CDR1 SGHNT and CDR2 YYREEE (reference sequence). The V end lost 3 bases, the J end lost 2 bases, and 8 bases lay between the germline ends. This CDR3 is CASSSGGQETQYF. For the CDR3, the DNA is TGTGCCAGCAGCTCTGGGGGACAAGAGACCCAGTACTTC.

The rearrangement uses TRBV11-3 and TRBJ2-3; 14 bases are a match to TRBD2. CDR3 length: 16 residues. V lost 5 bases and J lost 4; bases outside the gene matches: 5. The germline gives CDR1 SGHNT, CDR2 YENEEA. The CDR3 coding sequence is TGTGCCAGCAGCCCCCGGACTAGCGGGAGGTCAGATACGCAGTATTTT. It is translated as CASSPRTSGRSDTQYF.

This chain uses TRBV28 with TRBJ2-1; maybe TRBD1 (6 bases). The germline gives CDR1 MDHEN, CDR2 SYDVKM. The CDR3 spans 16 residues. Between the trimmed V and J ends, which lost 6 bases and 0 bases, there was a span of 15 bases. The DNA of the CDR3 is TGTGCCAGCAGCAACCTAGGGGGTGACTCCTACAATGAGCAGTTCTTC. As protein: CASSNLGGDSYNEQFF.

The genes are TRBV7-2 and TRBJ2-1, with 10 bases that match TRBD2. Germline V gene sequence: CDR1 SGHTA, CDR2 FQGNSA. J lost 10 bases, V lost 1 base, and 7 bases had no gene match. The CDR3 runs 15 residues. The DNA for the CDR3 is TGTGCCAGCAGCTTAGTAGCGGGAGGACCGCGGGAGCAGTTCTTC. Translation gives CASSLVAGGPREQFF. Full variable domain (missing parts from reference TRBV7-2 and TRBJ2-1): GAGVSQSPSNKVTEKGKDVELRCDPISGHTALYWYRQSLGQGLEFLIYFQGNSAPDKSGLPSDRFSAERTGGSVSTLTIQRTQQEDSAVYLCASSLVAGGPREQFFGPGTRLTVL.

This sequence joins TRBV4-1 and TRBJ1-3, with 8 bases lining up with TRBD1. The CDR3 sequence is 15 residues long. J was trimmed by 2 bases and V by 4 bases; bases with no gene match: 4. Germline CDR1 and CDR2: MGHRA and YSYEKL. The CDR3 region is CASSPRTGPGNTIYF. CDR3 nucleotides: TGCGCCAGCAGCCCGAGGACAGGGCCTGGAAACACCATATATTTT.

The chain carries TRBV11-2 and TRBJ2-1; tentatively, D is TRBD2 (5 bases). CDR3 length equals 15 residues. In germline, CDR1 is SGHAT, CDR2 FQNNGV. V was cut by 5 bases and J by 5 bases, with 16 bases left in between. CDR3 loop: CASSLRRTYDNEQFF. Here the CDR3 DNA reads TGTGCCAGCAGCCTAAGGAGGACCTATGACAATGAGCAGTTCTTC.

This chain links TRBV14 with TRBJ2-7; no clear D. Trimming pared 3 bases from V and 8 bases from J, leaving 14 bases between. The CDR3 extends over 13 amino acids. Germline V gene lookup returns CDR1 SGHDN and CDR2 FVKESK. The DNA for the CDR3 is TGTGCCAGCAGCCAGGGCGGCCCTGCGAAGCAGTACTTC. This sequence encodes CASSQGGPAKQYF.

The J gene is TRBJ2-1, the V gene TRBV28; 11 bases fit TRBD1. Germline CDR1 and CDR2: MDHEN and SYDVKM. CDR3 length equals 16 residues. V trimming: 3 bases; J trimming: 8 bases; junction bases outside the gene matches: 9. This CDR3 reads CASSFQAGQGGDEQFF. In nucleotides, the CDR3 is TGTGCCAGCAGTTTTCAAGCGGGACAGGGGGGCGATGAGCAGTTCTTC.

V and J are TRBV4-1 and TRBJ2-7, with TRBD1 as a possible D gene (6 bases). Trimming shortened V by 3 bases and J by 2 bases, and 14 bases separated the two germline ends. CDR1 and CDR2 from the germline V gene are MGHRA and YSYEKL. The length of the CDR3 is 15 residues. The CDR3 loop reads CASSQRQVRTYEQYF. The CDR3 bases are TGCGCCAGCAGCCAGAGACAGGTCCGGACCTACGAGCAGTACTTC.